The TCR beta chain under discussion was sequenced for a study (dated by TCRdb to between 2015 and 2016). Some background on the complete study: The study tested whether tumor-infiltrating Tregs in breast cancer are recruited from blood Tregs or converted in situ from other CD4+ T cell subsets. Overall study results and their limits: The TCR gene usage of tumor memory CD4+ T cells clustered together with blood and lymph node memory CD4+ cells and with lymph node naive CD4+ cells. The validation in the larger cohort was limited to a single TCR beta V-J rearrangement instead of whole repertoires. The greatest overlap of tumor-infiltrating Treg TCR alpha and beta sequences was with tumor naive CD4+ T cells, followed next by blood naive CD4+ T cells.

To purify naive CD4+ T cells, the Miltenyi Naive CD4+ T Cell Isolation kit was used, and CD25 microbeads served to deplete Tregs. Tregs, naive and memory CD4+ T cells from tumor, blood and ipsilateral draining lymph nodes of roughly 5 breast cancer patients underwent full-length TCR alpha and beta sequencing. Mononuclear cells from lymph nodes or approximately 46 ml of peripheral blood were isolated by Ficoll density gradient centrifugation. FACS confirmed that the sorted cell populations were more than 90% pure. CDR1 KGHDR and CDR2 SFDVKD were looked up in the germline V gene. Measured from the cysteine to the phenylalanine, the CDR3 is 17 residues long. The only DNA kept is the CDR3, 51 bases in frame from the first base. V was cut back by 0 bases and J by 8 bases, leaving a gap of 19 bases between them. In the case of this clonotype: This clone's antigen is unknown. Qualities for individual bases were not recorded, and no much larger clone is one base off.

Amplification of full-length TCR variable regions was done by 5' RACE PCR using constant-region reverse primers, and this step was followed by semi-nested PCR with Nested Universal Primer A. Using the ReliaPrep RNA Cell Miniprep System, total RNA was extracted, and the SMARTer RACE 5'/3' Kit was then used to reverse transcribe the RNA into 5'RACE-ready cDNA. Multiplex adaptors were used to barcode the full-length TCR alpha and beta libraries, which were then sequenced on an Illumina MiSeq. The study's processing was this. For each of nine subset-tissue groups, sequencing data from the five patients were pooled, and the groups were compared by unsupervised clustering of TCR gene usage. The Morisita-Horn index was used to calculate repertoire similarity, with shared sequences weighted by how much each contributed to each repertoire. In TCRdb, the public reads were trimmed at Q25 with fastp and aligned with MiXCR, with productive beta chains retained. Entries are consolidated by CDR3 protein sequence, retaining the most common genes and DNA. These V and J calls originate from TCRdb's pipeline instead of the authors' own analysis. The sample yields tens of thousands of distinct CDR3 sequences; about 28% were counted once. Of the sample, about 2% falls within the top ten clones.

The source of this sequence is a female donor with breast cancer. The specimen was naive CD4+ T cells sorted from blood. Sample cell subset or site, as interpreted from the label and publication: naive CD4+ T cells, CD4+CD45RA+CD25-. The V gene is TRBV24-1 and the J gene is TRBJ2-1; perhaps TRBD1 is the D gene, with 6 bases matching. For the CDR3, the sequence is CATSDLHSRTASDEQFF. The DNA reads as follows: TGTGCCACCAGTGATTTGCATTCCCGGACAGCCAGCGATGAGCAGTTCTTC.